What follows are 20 T cell receptor beta chains derived from one specimen sequenced in a study of OX40 agonist ivuxolimab in advanced cancers. Data came from immunoSEQ multiplex PCR; TCRdb stores just in-frame clones and leaves some out. The sample includes almost 45,000 clones, 88% of them seen just once. Source: CD4+ or CD8+ T cells sorted from blood, taken in a trial of the OX40 agonist ivuxolimab. The receptors stem from an adult with an advanced solid tumor such as melanoma, head and neck, liver or kidney cancer.

In DNA form, the CDR3 reads TGCGCCAGCAGCCAAGATTGGGGGACAGGGCTCTATGGCTACACCTTC. It yields the protein CASSQDWGTGLYGYTF. This sequence joins TRBV4-3 and TRBJ1-2, with 9 bases identical to TRBD1. Germline trimming cut 0 bases from V and 4 bases from J; bases unmatched to any gene: 6. Germline V gives CDR1 LGHNA, CDR2 YSLEER. The CDR3 sequence is 16 residues long.

This clone was seen once. This chain uses TRBV7-9 with TRBJ1-1; possible D gene TRBD1, 6 bases. Germline V lookup: CDR1 SEHNR, CDR2 FQNEAQ (reference sequence). V was shortened by 4 bases and J by 8 bases, with 14 bases between the two germline ends. The length of the CDR3 is 13 residues. The CDR3 region is CASSSPKDREAFF. CDR3 DNA sequence: TGTGCCAGCAGCTCCCCCAAGGACAGAGAAGCTTTCTTT. The full variable domain, in which reference TRBV7-9 and TRBJ1-1 provide the parts outside the CDR3, is DTGVSQNPRHKITKRGQNVTFRCDPISEHNRLYWYRQTLGQGPEFLTYFQNEAQLEKSRLLSDRFSAERPKGSFSTLEIQRTEQGDSAMYLCASSSPKDREAFFGQGTRLTVV.

This chain uses TRBV6-1 with TRBJ2-1; 8 bases match TRBD2. Trimming removed 4 bases from V and 0 bases from J; junction bases left unmatched: 8. In germline, CDR1 is MNHNS, CDR2 SASEGT. The CDR3 consists of 17 residues. The CDR3 DNA is TGTGCCAGCAGTGCAGCGGTAGCGGGGAGCTCCTACAATGAGCAGTTCTTC. Its translation is CASSAAVAGSSYNEQFF.

The J gene is TRBJ2-5, the V gene TRBV29-1; 10 bases line up with TRBD1. Germline assignment: CDR1 SQVTM and CDR2 ANQGSEA. J was trimmed by 3 bases and V by 3 bases; bases with no gene match: 4. The CDR3 has 14 residues. The CDR3 DNA sequence: TGCAGCGTTGATGGGACAGGGGAAGAAGAGACCCAGTACTTC. Translating it yields CSVDGTGEEETQYF.

V gene TRBV5-1 combines with J gene TRBJ1-2, with D perhaps TRBD1 (5 bases). This CDR3 comprises 17 residues. Deletions cut 7 bases from V and 5 bases from J, with 27 bases between. Germline V gene sequence: CDR1 SGHRS, CDR2 YFSETQ. CDR3 in amino acids: CASLIRDFPEYGYGYTF. The CDR3 DNA sequence: TGCGCCAGCCTCATTCGGGACTTCCCAGAATATGGGTATGGCTACACCTTC.

CDR3 sequence (DNA): TGTGCCAGCAGCTTAGCGGGGGGGCTGGAGACCCAGTACTTC. It yields the protein CASSLAGGLETQYF. The V call is TRBV9, the J call TRBJ2-5; 11 bases fit TRBD2. This CDR3 region has 14 residues. Germline CDR1 is SGDLS and CDR2 is YYNGEE. The J segment lost 5 bases and the V segment lost 4 bases, leaving 4 bases of the junction unmatched.

The V call is TRBV4-3, the J call TRBJ1-5; D unclear. Deletions cut 0 bases from V and 5 bases from J, with 11 bases between. Germline V gives CDR1 LGHNA, CDR2 YSLEER. The CDR3 spans 15 residues. The chain's CDR3 is CASSQDYSGDQPQHF. The DNA for the CDR3 is TGCGCCAGCAGCCAAGATTACAGTGGCGATCAGCCCCAGCATTTT.

J is TRBJ1-5 and V is TRBV10-3; 10 nucleotides line up with TRBD1. CDR3 length: 17 amino acids. The ends lost 3 bases at V and 7 bases at J; junction bases unmatched: 12. Germline V gene data show CDR1 as ENHRY and CDR2 as SYGVKD. CDR3 sequence (DNA): TGTGCCATCAGTGAAGATGGACAGGGGGTCCAAAGGCAGCCCCAGCATTTT. Translation: CAISEDGQGVQRQPQHF.

V gene TRBV7-9 combines with J gene TRBJ2-3; TRBD1 or TRBD2 may be the D gene (5 bases each). CDR3 length: 15 amino acids. Trimming left V 1 base short and J 2 bases short, with 10 bases between. Germline V gives CDR1 SEHNR, CDR2 FQNEAQ (reference sequence). This CDR3 is CASSLDGGATDTQYF. CDR3 DNA: TGTGCCAGCAGCTTAGATGGGGGAGCCACAGATACGCAGTATTTT.

The chain uses TRBV19 and TRBJ1-3, with 7 bases aligning to TRBD1. CDR3 length: 14 residues. CDR1 is LNHDA and CDR2 is SQIVND in the germline V gene (reference sequence). Trimming at V came to 5 bases and at J to 2 bases, leaving 3 bases not matched to a gene. CDR3 coding DNA: TGTGCCAGTAGTTACACAGGGGCTGGAAACACCATATATTTT. This gives the protein CASSYTGAGNTIYF.

This clone has a single count. This chain joins TRBV12-2 and TRBJ1-5. TRBV12-2 is termed a pseudogene. The CDR3 loop spans 15 amino acids. The CDR3 DNA follows: TGTGCAAGTCGCTTAGTCCGGGTTTGGAATCAGCCCCAGCATTTT. Protein product: CASRLVRVWNQPQHF.

This chain uses TRBV7-9 with TRBJ1-5; 8 nucleotides align to TRBD1. The CDR3 is 16 residues long. From germline, CDR1 is SEHNR and CDR2 FQNEAQ (reference sequence). Trimming cost V 0 bases and J 5 bases; bases outside gene matches: 6. In DNA form, the CDR3 reads TGTGCCAGCAGCTTAGCTCGGACAGGGTGGGATCAGCCCCAGCATTTT. This translates into CASSLARTGWDQPQHF.

The chain links TRBV9 to TRBJ2-2; maybe TRBD1 (6 bases). This CDR3 has 15 residues. CDR1 SGDLS and CDR2 YYNGEE come from the germline V gene. V was trimmed by 0 bases and J by 6 bases, leaving 12 bases between them. For the CDR3, the DNA is TGTGCCAGCAGCGTAGTGACAGGCGATGCCGGGGAGCTGTTTTTT. Amino acids: CASSVVTGDAGELFF.

The chain couples TRBV6-5 to TRBJ1-6, with no clear D. This CDR3 region has 15 residues. Germline CDR1 reads MNHEY; CDR2 reads SVGAGI. V lost 7 bases to trimming and J lost 5 bases, with 15 bases between them. CDR3 nucleotides: TGTGCCAGCACCTTCGGAGAAGGCGATAATTCACCCCTCCACTTT. It translates to CASTFGEGDNSPLHF.

V and J are TRBV7-6 and TRBJ2-5; perhaps TRBD1 as D (6 bases). Germline assignment: CDR1 SGHVS and CDR2 FNYEAQ. Trimming cost V 2 bases and J 3 bases, with 10 bases left between them. The CDR3 is made up of 14 amino acids. CDR3 nucleotide sequence: TGTGCCAGCAGCTTAAACAGGGTCGAAGAGACCCAGTACTTC. Its protein is CASSLNRVEETQYF.

The chain uses TRBV10-3 and TRBJ1-2; D is ambiguous. Trimming stripped 10 bases from V and 8 bases from J, with 14 bases between. This CDR3 comprises 11 residues. Germline assignment: CDR1 ENHRY and CDR2 SYGVKD. CDR3 nucleotide sequence: TGTGCCAGCGGGCTTATAGACGGCTACACCTTC. Translation: CASGLIDGYTF.

The chain uses TRBV6-1 and TRBJ2-7; TRBD2 aligns across 9 bases. From germline, CDR1 is MNHNS and CDR2 SASEGT. V shed 5 bases and J 3 bases; nucleotides not matched to a gene: 5. The CDR3 sequence is 14 residues long. The CDR3 here is CASSRLAGIYEQYF. CDR3 DNA: TGTGCCAGCAGTAGGCTAGCGGGGATCTACGAGCAGTACTTC.

This chain joins TRBV6-1 and TRBJ2-1, with D perhaps matching TRBD1 (6 bases). CDR1 is MNHNS, CDR2 SASEGT, per germline. V lost 7 bases, J lost 4 bases, and 17 bases lay in between. CDR3 length: 15 residues. The CDR3 is CASIETEGGYNEQFF. For the CDR3, the DNA is TGTGCCAGCATTGAGACGGAAGGGGGATACAATGAGCAGTTCTTC.

The chain carries TRBV9 and TRBJ2-1; 7 nucleotides align to TRBD1. The junction had 9 bases not matched to a gene; V was cut back by 4 bases and J by 5 bases. Germline V CDR1 and CDR2: SGDLS, YYNGEE. The CDR3 has 15 amino acids. CDR3: CASSLDREGNNEQFF. Written as DNA, the CDR3 is TGTGCCAGCAGCCTCGACAGGGAAGGGAACAATGAGCAGTTCTTC.

The chain recombines TRBV11-2 with TRBJ2-3, with 8 bases lining up with TRBD2. Per germline, CDR1 SGHAT and CDR2 FQNNGV. The CDR3 is 16 residues long. Trimming took 2 bases from V and 3 from J; bases not matched to a gene: 7. As DNA, the CDR3 is TGTGCCAGCAGCTTACTGGCGGGGGGTTGGACAGATACGCAGTATTTT. This sequence encodes CASSLLAGGWTDTQYF.